The sequence of this T cell receptor beta chain was determined in a study of cytomegalovirus exposure and HLA in healthy donors. At the level of the study: Later, an analysis reported that the 120 or so validation repertoires had used the same platform as the 500 to 800 first-cohort repertoires.

In regard to this clone: As yet, its antigen is unknown.

Germline V gene lookup returns CDR1 WNHNN and CDR2 SYGVQD (reference sequence). The CDR3 covers 14 residues. V lost 8 bases to trimming and J lost 5 bases, with 16 bases between them. The study, taken as a whole, reports: High sensitivity and specificity were reportedly achieved when the classifier diagnosed cytomegalovirus status. A subsequent analysis found that TCR clusters from the first cohort also tended to co-occur in the approximately 110 validation repertoires, with approximately 94% of cluster scores above 0. The study labeled around 160 TCR beta chains cytomegalovirus-associated.

The data were produced by immunoSEQ multiplex PCR, yet TCRdb's version contains in-frame clones alone and is incomplete. The sample shows some 60,000 clones, around 96% of them seen only once. The chain links TRBV10-1 to TRBJ2-1; tentative D call: TRBD2 (6 bases). The clonotype comes from a man younger than 30 in good health and CMV-seronegative. Sequences were obtained from PBMCs. CDR3 loop: CASAGLPPNNEQFF. CDR3 in DNA: TGCGCCAGCGCGGGACTGCCACCCAACAATGAGCAGTTCTTC.